This T cell receptor beta chain was sequenced in a study of PD-1 blockade in classical Hodgkin lymphoma. This CDR3 has 13 residues. Germline assignment: CDR1 GTSNPN and CDR2 SVGIG (reference sequence). Trimming cost V 2 bases and J 8 bases, with 12 bases left between them. As to time point: cycle 4 day 1 (C4D1), after 6 weeks of nivolumab. The patients all showed relapse after autologous stem cell transplantation, while their brentuximab vedotin exposure varied. The table came from immunoSEQ multiplex PCR; TCRdb's copy has only in-frame clones and leaves some out. The table includes around 60,000 clones, around 94% detected once. Remarks on this clone: Its matching antigen is unknown.

Overall study findings and caveats: Complete responders' diversity at baseline resembled that of newly diagnosed patients. CD4+ TCR diversity rose significantly by C4D1, and CD8+ TCR diversity did not. In newly diagnosed patients, baseline TCR diversity was reportedly below that of healthy donors.

The chain employs TRBV30 and TRBJ1-4, with D perhaps matching TRBD1 (6 bases). The sequences come from peripheral blood mononuclear cells (PBMCs), collected before the fourth cycle of nivolumab. This sequence originates from a human donor with classical Hodgkin lymphoma. CDR3 nucleotides: TGTGCCTGGAGTTCGGGGGCGCCGGAAAAACTGTTTTTT. Its translation: CAWSSGAPEKLFF.